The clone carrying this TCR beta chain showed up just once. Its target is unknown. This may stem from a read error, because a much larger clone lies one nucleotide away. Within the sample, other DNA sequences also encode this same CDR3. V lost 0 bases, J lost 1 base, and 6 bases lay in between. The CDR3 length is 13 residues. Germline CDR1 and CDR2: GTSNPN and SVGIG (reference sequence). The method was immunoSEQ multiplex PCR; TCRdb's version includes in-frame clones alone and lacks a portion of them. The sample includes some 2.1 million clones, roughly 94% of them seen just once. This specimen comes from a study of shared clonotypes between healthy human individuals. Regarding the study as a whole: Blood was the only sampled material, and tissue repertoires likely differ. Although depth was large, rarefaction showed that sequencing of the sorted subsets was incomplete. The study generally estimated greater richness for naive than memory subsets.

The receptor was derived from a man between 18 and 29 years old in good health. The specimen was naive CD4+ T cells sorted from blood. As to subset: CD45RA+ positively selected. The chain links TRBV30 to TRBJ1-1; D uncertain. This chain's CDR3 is CAWSVRGNTEAFF. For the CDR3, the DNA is TGTGCCTGGAGTGTCAGAGGGAACACTGAAGCTTTCTTT.